These 4 T cell receptor beta chains share one sample of origin, sequenced in a study of metastatic and nonmetastatic thyroid tumors. All patients reached thyroid surgery having received no treatment beforehand. TCRdb re-called the PCR reads through MiXCR. Of some 84,000 clones in the sample, around 7.8% are singletons; the top ten hold around 9.2%. The sequenced sample consisted of blood. The source of these receptors is a female donor with papillary thyroid cancer or a benign thyroid nodule (not recorded which). Some clones in this sample may be carry-over from other donors' samples.

This clone was seen many times. J is TRBJ2-7 and V is TRBV11-2, with D maybe TRBD2 (5 bases). The CDR3 covers 15 residues. Germline lookup yields CDR1 SGHAT and CDR2 FQNNGV. V was clipped by 1 base and J by 3 bases, with 13 bases between them. CDR3 sequence (DNA): TGTGCCAGCAGCTTAGTCTCCGGGAACAACTACGAGCAGTACTTC. Translating it yields CASSLVSGNNYEQYF.

Concerning this clone itself: Possible read error: a much larger clone is one base away. The gene calls are TRBV6-1 and TRBJ2-7; D is unclear. Looked up from germline, CDR1 is MNHNS and CDR2 is SASEGT. V gave up 6 bases and J gave up 6 bases, with 15 bases separating them. The CDR3 is 13 residues long. The CDR3 spells CASSPQVSSEQYF. The CDR3 DNA reads TGTGCCAGCAGCCCGCAGGTGAGTAGCGAGCAGTACTTC.

Regarding this clone: The germline gene is not matched at one end of the junction; a read error may be the cause. This chain uses TRBV5-1 with TRBJ2-7; D is ambiguous. This CDR3 contains 15 residues. Germline lookup yields CDR1 SGHRS and CDR2 YFSETQ. CDR3 protein: CASSLVGSLTYGQYF. The DNA of the CDR3 is TGCGCCAGCAGCTTGGTGGGCAGCCTAACCTACGGGCAGTACTTC.

Regarding this clone: Germline is not matched at one junction end, which may reflect a read error. Other DNA variants within this sample encode the same CDR3. The V gene is TRBV7-6, the J gene TRBJ2-5; 11 bases are shared with TRBD1. This CDR3 contains 19 residues. The germline V gene encodes CDR1 SGHVS and CDR2 FNYEAQ. The CDR3 DNA reads TGTGCCAGCAGCCCCGGGACAGGGGGAGGGTTAGGGTTCCAAGAGACTCAGTACTTC. Its protein is CASSPGTGGGLGFQETQYF.